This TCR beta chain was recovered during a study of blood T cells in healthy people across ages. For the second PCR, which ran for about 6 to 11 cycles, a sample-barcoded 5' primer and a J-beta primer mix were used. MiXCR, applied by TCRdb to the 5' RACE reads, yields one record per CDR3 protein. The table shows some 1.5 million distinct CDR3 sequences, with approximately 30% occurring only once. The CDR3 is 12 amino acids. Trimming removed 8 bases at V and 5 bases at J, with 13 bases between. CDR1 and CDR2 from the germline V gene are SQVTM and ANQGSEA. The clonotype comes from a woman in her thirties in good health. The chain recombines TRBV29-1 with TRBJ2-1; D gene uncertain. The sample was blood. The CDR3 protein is CSSSRANNEQFF. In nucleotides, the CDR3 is TGCAGCTCCAGTCGGGCGAACAATGAGCAGTTCTTC.